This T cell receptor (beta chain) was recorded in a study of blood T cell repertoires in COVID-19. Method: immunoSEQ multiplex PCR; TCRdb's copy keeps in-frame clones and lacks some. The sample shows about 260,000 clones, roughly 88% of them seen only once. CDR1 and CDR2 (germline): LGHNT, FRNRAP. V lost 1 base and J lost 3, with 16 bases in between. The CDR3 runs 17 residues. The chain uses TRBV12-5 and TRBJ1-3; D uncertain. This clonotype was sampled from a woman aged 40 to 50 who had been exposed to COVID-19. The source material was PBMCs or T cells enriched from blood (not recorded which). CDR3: CASGLGPGNSVGNTIYF. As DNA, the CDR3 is TGTGCTAGTGGTTTGGGGCCGGGGAATTCGGTTGGAAACACCATATATTTT.